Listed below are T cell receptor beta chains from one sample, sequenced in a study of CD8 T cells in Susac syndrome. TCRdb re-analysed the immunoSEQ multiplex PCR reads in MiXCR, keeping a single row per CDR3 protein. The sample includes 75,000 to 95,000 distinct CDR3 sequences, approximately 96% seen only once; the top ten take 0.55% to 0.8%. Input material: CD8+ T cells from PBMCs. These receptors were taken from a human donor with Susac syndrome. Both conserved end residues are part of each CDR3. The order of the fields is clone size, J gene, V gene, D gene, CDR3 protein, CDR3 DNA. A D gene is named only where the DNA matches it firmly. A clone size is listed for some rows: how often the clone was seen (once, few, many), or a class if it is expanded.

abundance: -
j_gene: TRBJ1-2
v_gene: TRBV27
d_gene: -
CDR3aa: CASSFNRANYGYTF
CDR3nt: TGTGCCAGCAGTTTTAATCGGGCTAACTATGGCTACACCTTC

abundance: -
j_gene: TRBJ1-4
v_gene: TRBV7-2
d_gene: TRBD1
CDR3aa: CASSRQGATNEKLFF
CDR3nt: TGTGCCAGCAGCCGACAGGGTGCAACTAATGAAAAACTGTTTTTT

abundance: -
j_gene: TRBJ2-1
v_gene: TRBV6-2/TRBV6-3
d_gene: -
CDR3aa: CASSYPGGANYNEQFF
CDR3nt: TGTGCCAGCAGTTACCCAGGGGGGGCGAACTACAATGAGCAGTTCTTC

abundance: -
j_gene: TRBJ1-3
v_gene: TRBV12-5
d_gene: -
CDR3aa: CASYSSGNTIYF
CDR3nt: TGTGCTAGCTACAGCTCTGGAAACACCATATATTTT

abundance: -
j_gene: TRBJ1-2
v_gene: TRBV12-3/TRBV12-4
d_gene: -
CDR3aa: CASSPTGGRDYGYTF
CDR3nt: TGTGCCAGCAGTCCGACGGGGGGGAGAGACTATGGCTACACCTTC

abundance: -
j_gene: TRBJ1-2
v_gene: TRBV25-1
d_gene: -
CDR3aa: CASRVGRGYTF
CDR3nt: TGTGCCAGCCGGGTCGGGCGCGGCTACACCTTC

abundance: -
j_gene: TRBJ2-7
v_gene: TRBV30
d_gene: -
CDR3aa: CALGGQKDEQYF
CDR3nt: TGTGCCCTGGGGGGGCAAAAGGACGAGCAGTACTTC

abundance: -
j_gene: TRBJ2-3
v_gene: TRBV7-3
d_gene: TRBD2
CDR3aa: CASSPTSGGTDTQYF
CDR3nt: TGTGCCAGCAGCCCGACTAGCGGGGGCACAGATACGCAGTATTTT

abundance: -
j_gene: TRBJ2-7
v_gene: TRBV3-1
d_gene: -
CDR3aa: CASSQGTPYEQYF
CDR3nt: TGTGCCAGCAGCCAAGGGACACCCTACGAGCAGTACTTC

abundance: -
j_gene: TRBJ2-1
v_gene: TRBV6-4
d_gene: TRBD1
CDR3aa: CASSPRQGPGTEQFF
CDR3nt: TGTGCCAGCAGTCCCCGACAGGGACCGGGGACCGAGCAGTTCTTC

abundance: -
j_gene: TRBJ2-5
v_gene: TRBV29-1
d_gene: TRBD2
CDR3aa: CSLEVAGEETQYF
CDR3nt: TGCAGCCTTGAAGTAGCGGGGGAAGAGACCCAGTACTTC

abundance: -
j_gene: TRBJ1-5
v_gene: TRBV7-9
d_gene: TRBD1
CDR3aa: CASSHGQGDQPQHF
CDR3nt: TGTGCCAGCAGTCACGGACAGGGAGATCAGCCCCAGCATTTT

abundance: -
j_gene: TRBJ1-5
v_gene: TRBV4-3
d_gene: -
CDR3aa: CASSQEYSQPQHF
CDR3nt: TGCGCCAGCAGCCAAGAGTATAGTCAGCCCCAGCATTTT

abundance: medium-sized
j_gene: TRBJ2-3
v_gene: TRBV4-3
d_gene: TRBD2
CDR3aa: CASSQARASGGSTDTQYF
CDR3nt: TGCGCCAGCAGCCAAGCCCGGGCTAGCGGGGGGAGCACAGATACGCAGTATTTT

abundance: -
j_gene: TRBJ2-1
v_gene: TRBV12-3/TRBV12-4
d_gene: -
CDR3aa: CASSLEGISYNEQFF
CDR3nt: TGTGCCAGCAGTTTGGAGGGGATCTCCTACAATGAGCAGTTCTTC

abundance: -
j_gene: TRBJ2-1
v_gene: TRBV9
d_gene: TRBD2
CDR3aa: CASSSRTSPGDNEQFF
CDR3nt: TGTGCCAGCAGCTCCCGGACTAGCCCAGGCGACAATGAGCAGTTCTTC

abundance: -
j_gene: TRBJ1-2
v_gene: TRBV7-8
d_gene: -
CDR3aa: CASSLSGQSNYGYTF
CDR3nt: TGTGCCAGCAGCTTATCCGGCCAGTCTAACTATGGCTACACCTTC

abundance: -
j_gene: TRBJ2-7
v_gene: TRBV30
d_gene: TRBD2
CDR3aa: CAWGTSAVPGEQYF
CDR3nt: TGTGCCTGGGGGACTAGCGCGGTTCCGGGGGAGCAGTACTTC

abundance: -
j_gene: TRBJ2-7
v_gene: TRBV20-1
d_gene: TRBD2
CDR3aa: CSARDLTGGRDEQYF
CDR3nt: TGCAGTGCTAGAGATCTTACGGGGGGTCGTGACGAGCAGTACTTC

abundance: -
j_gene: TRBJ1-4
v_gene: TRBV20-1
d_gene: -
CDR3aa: CSARVGTSNEKLFF
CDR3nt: TGCAGTGCTAGAGTGGGGACCTCTAATGAAAAACTGTTTTTT

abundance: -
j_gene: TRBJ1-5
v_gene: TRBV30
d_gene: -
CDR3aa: CAWSTRNQPQHF
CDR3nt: TGTGCCTGGAGTACTCGCAATCAGCCCCAGCATTTT

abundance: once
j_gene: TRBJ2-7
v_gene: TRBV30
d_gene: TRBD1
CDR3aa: CAWSGGQGDEQYF
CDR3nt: TGTGCCTGGAGTGGGGGACAGGGGGACGAGCAGTACTTC

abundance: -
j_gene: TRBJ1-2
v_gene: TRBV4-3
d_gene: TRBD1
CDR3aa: CASSQDAQGGGYTF
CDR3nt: TGCGCCAGCAGCCAAGACGCCCAGGGGGGCGGCTACACCTTC

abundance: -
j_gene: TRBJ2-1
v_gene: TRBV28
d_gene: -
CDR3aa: CASRHFVGYNEQFF
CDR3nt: TGTGCCAGCAGACACTTTGTCGGATACAATGAGCAGTTCTTC

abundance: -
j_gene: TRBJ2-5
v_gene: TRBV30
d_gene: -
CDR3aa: CAWSTRGPTNRQETQYF
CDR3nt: TGTGCCTGGAGTACCCGGGGGCCCACGAACCGCCAAGAGACCCAGTACTTC

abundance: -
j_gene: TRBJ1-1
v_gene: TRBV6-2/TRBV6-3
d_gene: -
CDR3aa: CATAGRNEAFF
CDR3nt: TGTGCCACCGCAGGACGGAATGAAGCTTTCTTT

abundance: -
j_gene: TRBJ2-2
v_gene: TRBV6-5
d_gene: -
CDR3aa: CASSQRREELFF
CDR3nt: TGTGCCAGCAGTCAGAGACGGGAGGAGCTGTTTTTT

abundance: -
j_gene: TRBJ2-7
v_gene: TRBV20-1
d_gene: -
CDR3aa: CSALQENFYEQYF
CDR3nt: TGCAGTGCTTTACAGGAAAACTTCTACGAGCAGTACTTC

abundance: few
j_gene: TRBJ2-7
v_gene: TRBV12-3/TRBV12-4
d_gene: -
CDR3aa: CASSLGSGYEQYF
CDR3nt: TGTGCCAGCAGTTTAGGGAGCGGCTACGAGCAGTACTTC

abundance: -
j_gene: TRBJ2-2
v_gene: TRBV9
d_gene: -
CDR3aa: CASSVVVDGGELFF
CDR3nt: TGTGCCAGCAGCGTAGTTGTGGATGGCGGGGAGCTGTTTTTT

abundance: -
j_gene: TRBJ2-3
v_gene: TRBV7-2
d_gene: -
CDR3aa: CASSLLADTQYF
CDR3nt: TGTGCCAGCAGTCTGCTCGCAGATACGCAGTATTTT

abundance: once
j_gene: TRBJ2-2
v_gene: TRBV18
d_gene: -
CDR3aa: CASSAIQGNTGELFF
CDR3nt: TGTGCCAGCTCAGCCATACAGGGAAACACCGGGGAGCTGTTTTTT

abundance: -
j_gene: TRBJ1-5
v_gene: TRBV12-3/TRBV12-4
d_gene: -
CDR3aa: CASSSGRQNQPQHF
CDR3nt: TGTGCCAGCAGTTCGGGACGGCAAAATCAGCCCCAGCATTTT

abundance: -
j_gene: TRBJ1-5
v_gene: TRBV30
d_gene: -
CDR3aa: CAWSVGGQSNQPQHF
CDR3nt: TGTGCCTGGAGTGTAGGTGGACAGAGTAATCAGCCCCAGCATTTT

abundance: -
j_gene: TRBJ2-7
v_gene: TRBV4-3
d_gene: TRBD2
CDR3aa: CASSLGTSGFRITF
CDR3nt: TGCGCCAGCAGCCTCGGGACTAGCGGGTTCCGGATTACGTTC

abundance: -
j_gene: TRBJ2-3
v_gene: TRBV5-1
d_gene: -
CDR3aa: CASSLGVLTDTQYF
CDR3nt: TGCGCCAGCAGCTTGGGGGTCCTCACAGATACGCAGTATTTT